This section outlines one TCR beta chain sequence together with its context. Its antigen remains unidentified. This may be a read error, as it is one base from a much larger clone. Libraries of naive CD8 T cells were generated from roughly 20,000 to 1,000,000 sorted cells, with 10%, 30% or 50% of the purified RNA used. Naive CD8 T cells, defined as CD8+CD4-CCR7+CD45RA+, were FACS-sorted into RLT Plus buffer on a BD FACSAria II. Ten to eleven TCR copies' worth of Jurkat RNA were spiked into about 20,000-1,000,000 naive CD8 T cell samples to test detection sensitivity. CD8 T cells were enriched with RosetteSep CD8+ T Cell Enrichment Cocktail and Ficoll-Paque, followed by ACK red cell lysis. The sample is drawn from a study of molecular identifiers for immune sequencing clone quantification (dated by TCRdb to 2016 to 2019). As for the study more broadly: For a replicate experiment, RNA from around 20,000 or 100,000 naive CD8 T cells was divided into five aliquots, of which four were sequenced. CD8 T cells were used in a methods study to benchmark molecular-identifier clustering-based TCR repertoire sequencing (MIDCIRS) and TCR RNA copy counting.

Library construction relied on PCR. The sequencer listed for this sample is Illumina HiSeq 4000. Bulk TCR libraries were generated as previously described, with the TCR primers listed in Table S5 used. Total RNA was purified with the Qiagen AllPrep DNA/RNA kit. Before any analysis, reads coming from multiple sequencing runs of the same library were combined into one pool. On the study's bioinformatics: Reads were retained only if their TCR constant sequence matched exactly, and those retained reads were trimmed to 150 nt and grouped according to their 12-nt molecular barcodes. Reads within each barcode group were sub-clustered using a 15% Levenshtein threshold, and quality-weighted consensus sequences were constructed for each RNA molecule. Non-functional sequences were removed, as were lower-count sequences one edit away from another. Barcode sub-clusters with fewer than 20% of the maximum read count were removed, based on fitting two negative binomial distributions. Clones were called with MiXCR by TCRdb after fastp trimmed the public reads at Q25, and only in-frame beta chains were retained. A single entry per CDR3 protein holds the most common genes and DNA from its merged rows. These V and J calls derive from TCRdb rather than the authors' analysis. For this sample there are about 640,000 distinct CDR3 sequences; 15% to 20% appear just once. In total, the top ten clones hold 0.85% of the sample.

Points the paper makes about the study in general: Modeling estimated 2.5 to 3 recovered TCR RNA copies per cell, compared with about 10 by digital PCR, which implies roughly 30% capture efficiency. Identical TCR molecules sharing a barcode could cause highly expanded clone sizes to be underestimated. In CMV-specific effector cells, clones with more than 20 RNA copies contained over 98% of molecules, whereas in naive cells such clones contained under 1% of molecules. When barcode sub-clustering was left out, chimeric consensus sequences inflated TCR diversity, with chimeras reaching as high as 47%. Spiked-in Jurkat TCR RNA equivalent to a single cell was reported to be detectable even among over 800,000 naive CD8 T cells. The naive libraries included spiked-in Jurkat TCR RNA (under eleven copies' worth), and this Jurkat TCR RNA is not part of the donor repertoire.

As encoded in the germline V gene, CDR1 is KGHDR while CDR2 is SFDVKD. The CDR3 has 14 amino acids, counting the end cysteine and phenylalanine. CDR3 DNA only is kept here, 42 bases in frame from base 1. This sequence uses TRBV24-1 and TRBJ2-1, with TRBD1 matching 7 junction bases. The sequence was collected from a human donor in good health. Some libraries in this study had Jurkat cell RNA spiked in. The sample taken for sequencing was naive CD8+ T cells from blood, with Jurkat cell RNA spiked in. In the paper's terms, the cell subset or site label means: FACS-sorted CD8+CD4-CCR7+CD45RA+ naive T cells. The CDR3 corresponds to CAISDNRGYNEQFF. DNA sequence: TGTGCCATCAGTGATAACAGGGGCTACAATGAGCAGTTCTTC.